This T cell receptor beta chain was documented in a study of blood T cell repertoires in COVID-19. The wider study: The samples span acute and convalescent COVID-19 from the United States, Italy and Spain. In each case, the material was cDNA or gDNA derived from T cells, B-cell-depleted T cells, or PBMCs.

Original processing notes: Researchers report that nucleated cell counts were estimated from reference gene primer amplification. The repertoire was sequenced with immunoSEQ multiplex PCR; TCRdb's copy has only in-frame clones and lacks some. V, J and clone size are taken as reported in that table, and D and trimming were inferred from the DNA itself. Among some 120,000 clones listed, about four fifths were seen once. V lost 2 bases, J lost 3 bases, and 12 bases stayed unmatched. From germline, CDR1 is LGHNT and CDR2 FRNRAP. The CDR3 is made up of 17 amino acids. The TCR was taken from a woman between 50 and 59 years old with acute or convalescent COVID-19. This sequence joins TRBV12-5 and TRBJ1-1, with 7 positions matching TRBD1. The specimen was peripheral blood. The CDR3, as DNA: TGTGCTAGTGGTTTGCTCCGGACAGGAACTGCTCACACTGAAGCTTTCTTT. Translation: CASGLLRTGTAHTEAFF.